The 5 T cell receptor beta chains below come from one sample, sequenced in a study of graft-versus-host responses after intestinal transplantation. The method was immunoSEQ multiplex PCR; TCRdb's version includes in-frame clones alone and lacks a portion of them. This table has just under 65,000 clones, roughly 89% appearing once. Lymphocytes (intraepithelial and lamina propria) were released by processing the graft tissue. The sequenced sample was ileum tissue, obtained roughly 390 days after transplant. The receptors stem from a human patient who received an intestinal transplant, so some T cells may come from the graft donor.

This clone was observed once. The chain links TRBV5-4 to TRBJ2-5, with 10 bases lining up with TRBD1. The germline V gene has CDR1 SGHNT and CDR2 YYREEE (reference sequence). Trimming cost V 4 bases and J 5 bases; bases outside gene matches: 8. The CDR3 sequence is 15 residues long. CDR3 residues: CASSEGQGLWETQYF. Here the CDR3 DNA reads TGTGCCAGCAGCGAGGGACAGGGGCTATGGGAGACCCAGTACTTC.

DNA of the CDR3: TGTGCCAGTAGTTCCCGCATGCCTAGCTCCTACAATGAGCAGTTCTTC. Its protein product is CASSSRMPSSYNEQFF. The rearrangement uses TRBV19 and TRBJ2-1; no firm D call. V was trimmed by 5 bases and J by 0 bases, leaving 14 bases between them. Germline V gene data show CDR1 as LNHDA and CDR2 as SQIVND (reference sequence). The CDR3 spans 16 residues.

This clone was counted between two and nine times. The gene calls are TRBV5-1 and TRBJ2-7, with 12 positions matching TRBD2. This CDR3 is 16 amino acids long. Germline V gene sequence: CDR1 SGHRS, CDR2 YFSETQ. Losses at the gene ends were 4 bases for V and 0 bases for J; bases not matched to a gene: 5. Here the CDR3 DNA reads TGCGCCAGCAGCCTCCTAGCGGGGGGGAGCTCCTACGAGCAGTACTTC. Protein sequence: CASSLLAGGSSYEQYF.

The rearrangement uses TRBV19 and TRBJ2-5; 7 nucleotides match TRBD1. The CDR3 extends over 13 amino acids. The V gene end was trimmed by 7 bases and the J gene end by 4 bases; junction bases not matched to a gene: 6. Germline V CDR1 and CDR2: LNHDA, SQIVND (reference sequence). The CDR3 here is CASNVYRGETQYF. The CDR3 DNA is TGTGCCAGTAACGTATACAGGGGAGAGACCCAGTACTTC.

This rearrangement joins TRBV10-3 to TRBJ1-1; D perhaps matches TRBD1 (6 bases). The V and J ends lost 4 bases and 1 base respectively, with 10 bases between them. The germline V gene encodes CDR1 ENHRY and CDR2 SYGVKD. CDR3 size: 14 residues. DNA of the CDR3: TGTGCCATCAGTGTGACAGGACAGAACACTGAAGCTTTCTTT. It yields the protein CAISVTGQNTEAFF.